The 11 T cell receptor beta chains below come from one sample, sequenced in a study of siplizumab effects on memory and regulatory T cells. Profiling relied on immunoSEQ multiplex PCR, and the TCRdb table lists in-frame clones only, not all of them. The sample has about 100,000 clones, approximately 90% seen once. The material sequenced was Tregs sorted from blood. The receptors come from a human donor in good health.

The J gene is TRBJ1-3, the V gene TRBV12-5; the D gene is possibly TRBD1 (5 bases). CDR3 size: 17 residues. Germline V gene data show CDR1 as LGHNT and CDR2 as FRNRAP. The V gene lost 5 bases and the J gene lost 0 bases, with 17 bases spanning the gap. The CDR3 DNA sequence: TGTGCTAGTGGTGGGGGGGTTTTAGGGTTCTCTGGAAACACCATATATTTT. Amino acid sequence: CASGGGVLGFSGNTIYF.

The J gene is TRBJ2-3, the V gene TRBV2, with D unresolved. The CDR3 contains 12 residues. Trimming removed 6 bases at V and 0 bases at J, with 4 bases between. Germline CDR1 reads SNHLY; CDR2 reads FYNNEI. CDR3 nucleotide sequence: TGTGCCAGCAGCGTCAGCACAGATACGCAGTATTTT. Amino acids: CASSVSTDTQYF.

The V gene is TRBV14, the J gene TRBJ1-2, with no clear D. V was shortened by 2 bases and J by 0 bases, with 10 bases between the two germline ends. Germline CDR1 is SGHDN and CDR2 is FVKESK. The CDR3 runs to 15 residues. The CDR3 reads CASSQYTSANYGYTF. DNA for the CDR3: TGTGCCAGCAGCCAATACACTTCAGCTAACTATGGCTACACCTTC.

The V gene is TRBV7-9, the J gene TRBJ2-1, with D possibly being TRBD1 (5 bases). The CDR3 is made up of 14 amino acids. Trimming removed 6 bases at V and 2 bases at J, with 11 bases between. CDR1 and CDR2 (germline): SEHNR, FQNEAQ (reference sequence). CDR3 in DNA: TGTGCCAGCAGTAGACAGTTTACCTACAATGAGCAGTTCTTC. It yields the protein CASSRQFTYNEQFF.

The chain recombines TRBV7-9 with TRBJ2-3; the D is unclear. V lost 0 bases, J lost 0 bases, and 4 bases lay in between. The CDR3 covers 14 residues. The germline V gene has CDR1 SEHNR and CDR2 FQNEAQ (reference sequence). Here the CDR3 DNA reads TGTGCCAGCAGCTTAGCGATTAGCACAGATACGCAGTATTTT. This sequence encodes CASSLAISTDTQYF.

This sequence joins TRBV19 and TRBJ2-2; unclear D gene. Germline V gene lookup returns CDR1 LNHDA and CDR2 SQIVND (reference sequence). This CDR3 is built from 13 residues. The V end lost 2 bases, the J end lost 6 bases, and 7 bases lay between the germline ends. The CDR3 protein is CASSIRNPGELFF. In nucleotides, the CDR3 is TGTGCCAGTAGTATACGTAATCCCGGGGAGCTGTTTTTT.

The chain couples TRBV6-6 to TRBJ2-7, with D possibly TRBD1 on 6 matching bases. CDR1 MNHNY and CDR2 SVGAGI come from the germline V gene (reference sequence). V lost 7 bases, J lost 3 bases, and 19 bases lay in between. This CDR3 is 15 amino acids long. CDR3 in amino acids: CASTRGGQGLYEQYF. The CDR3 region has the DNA TGTGCCAGCACCCGCGGCGGGCAGGGGCTCTACGAGCAGTACTTC.

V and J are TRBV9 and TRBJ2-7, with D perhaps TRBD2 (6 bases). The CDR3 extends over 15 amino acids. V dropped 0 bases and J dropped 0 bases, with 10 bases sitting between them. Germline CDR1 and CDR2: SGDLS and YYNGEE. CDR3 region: CASSVGLASSYEQYF. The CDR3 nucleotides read TGTGCCAGCAGCGTAGGGCTAGCGAGCTCCTACGAGCAGTACTTC.

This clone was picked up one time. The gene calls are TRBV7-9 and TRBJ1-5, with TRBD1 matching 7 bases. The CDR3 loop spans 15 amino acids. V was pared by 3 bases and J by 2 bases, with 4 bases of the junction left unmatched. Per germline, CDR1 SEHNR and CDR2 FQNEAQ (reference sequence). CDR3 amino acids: CASSLGTAGNQPQHF. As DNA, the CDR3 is TGTGCCAGCAGCTTGGGGACAGCGGGCAATCAGCCCCAGCATTTT.

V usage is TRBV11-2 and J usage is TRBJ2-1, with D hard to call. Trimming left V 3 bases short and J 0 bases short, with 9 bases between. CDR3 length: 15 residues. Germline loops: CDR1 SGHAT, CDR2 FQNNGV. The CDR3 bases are TGTGCCAGCAGCTTGGGGTGGAGCTCCTACAATGAGCAGTTCTTC. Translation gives CASSLGWSSYNEQFF.

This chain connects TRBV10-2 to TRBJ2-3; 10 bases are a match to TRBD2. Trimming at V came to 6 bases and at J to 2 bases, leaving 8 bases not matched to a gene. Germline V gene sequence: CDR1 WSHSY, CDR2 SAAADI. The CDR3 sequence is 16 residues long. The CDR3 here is CASSPWTSGHTDTQYF. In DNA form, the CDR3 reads TGCGCCAGCAGCCCTTGGACTAGCGGTCACACAGATACGCAGTATTTT.